Each of the 3 T cell receptor beta chains below was sequenced from the same sample in a study of T cell repertoires in cytomegalovirus infection. Using its own MiXCR run on the reads, TCRdb lists one record per CDR3 protein. The profile covers about 300,000 distinct CDR3 sequences, with roughly a tenth appearing a single time and approximately 2.3% taken by the ten largest. Sequenced sample: PBMCs. The source of these receptors is a human donor in good health (CMV status not recorded). Some clones in this sample may be carry-over from other donors' samples.

This clonotype was counted a few times. The rearrangement joins TRBV20-1 to TRBJ1-6, with no clear D. In germline, CDR1 is DFQATT, CDR2 SNEGSKA (reference sequence). There are 16 residues in the CDR3. Between the trimmed V and J ends, which lost 4 bases and 9 bases, there was a span of 22 bases. CDR3 in amino acids: CSAIAEVLVVRSPLHF. DNA for the CDR3: TGCAGTGCTATAGCGGAAGTTCTAGTCGTACGTTCACCCCTCCACTTT.

This clonotype turned up a few times. This chain uses TRBV29-1 with TRBJ2-7; D might be TRBD1 (5 bases). Germline CDR1 reads SQVTM; CDR2 reads ANQGSEA. The CDR3 covers 12 residues. V dropped 4 bases and J dropped 3 bases, with 10 bases sitting between them. DNA for the CDR3: TGCAGCGTTGTCGACAGAAACTACGAGCAGTACGTC. Amino acids: CSVVDRNYEQYV.

In this sample, this clonotype turned up many times. V gene TRBV7-2 combines with J gene TRBJ1-1, with D uncertain. Germline assignment: CDR1 SGHTA and CDR2 FQGNSA. V was clipped by 5 bases and J by 7 bases, with 14 bases between them. The CDR3 has 13 amino acids. This chain's CDR3 is CASSPGWGGEAFF. As DNA, the CDR3 is TGTGCCAGCAGCCCCGGGTGGGGTGGTGAAGCTTTCTTT.